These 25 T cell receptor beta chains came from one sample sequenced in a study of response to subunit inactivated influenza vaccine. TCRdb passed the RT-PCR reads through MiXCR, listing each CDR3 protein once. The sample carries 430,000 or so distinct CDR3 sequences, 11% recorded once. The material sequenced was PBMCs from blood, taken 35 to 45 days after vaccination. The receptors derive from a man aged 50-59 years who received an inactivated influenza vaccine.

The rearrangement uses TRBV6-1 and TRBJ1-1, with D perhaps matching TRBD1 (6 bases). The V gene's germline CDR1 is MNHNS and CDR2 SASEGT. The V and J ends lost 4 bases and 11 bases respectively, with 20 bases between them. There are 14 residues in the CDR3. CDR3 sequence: CASSGPGGRKEAFF. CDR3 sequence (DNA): TGTGCCAGCAGTGGGCCCGGGGGGCGGAAGGAGGCTTTCTTT.

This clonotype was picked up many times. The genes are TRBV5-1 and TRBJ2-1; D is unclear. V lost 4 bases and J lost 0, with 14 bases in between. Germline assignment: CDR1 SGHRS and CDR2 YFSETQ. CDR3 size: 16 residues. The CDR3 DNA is TGCGCCAGCAGCCCGGAGATACTCGCCTCCTACAATGAGCAGTTCTTC. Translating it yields CASSPEILASYNEQFF.

The CDR3 here is CASSLGAGGLASKQFF. CDR3 coding DNA: TGTGCCAGCAGCTTAGGAGCGGGAGGGCTCGCCTCGAAGCAGTTCTTC. V usage is TRBV7-2 and J usage is TRBJ2-1, with 10 bases fitting TRBD2. Germline V lookup: CDR1 SGHTA, CDR2 FQGNSA. The CDR3 extends over 16 amino acids. The V segment lost 1 base and the J segment 11 bases; nucleotides outside the gene matches: 11.

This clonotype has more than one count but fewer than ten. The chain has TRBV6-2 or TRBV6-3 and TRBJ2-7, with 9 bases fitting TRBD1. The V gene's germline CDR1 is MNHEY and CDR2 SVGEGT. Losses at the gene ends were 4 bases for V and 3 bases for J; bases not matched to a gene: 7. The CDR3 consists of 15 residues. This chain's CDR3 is CASSSGGQGIYEQYF. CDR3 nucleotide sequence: TGTGCCAGCAGTTCTGGGGGACAGGGCATCTACGAGCAGTACTTC.

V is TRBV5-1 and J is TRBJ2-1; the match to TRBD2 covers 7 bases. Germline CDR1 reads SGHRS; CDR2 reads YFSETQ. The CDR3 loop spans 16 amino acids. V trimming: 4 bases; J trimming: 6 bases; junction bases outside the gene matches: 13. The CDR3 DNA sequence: TGCGCCAGCAGCCGTCGCTCGGGACTACTCATCAATGAGCAGTTCTTC. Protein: CASSRRSGLLINEQFF.

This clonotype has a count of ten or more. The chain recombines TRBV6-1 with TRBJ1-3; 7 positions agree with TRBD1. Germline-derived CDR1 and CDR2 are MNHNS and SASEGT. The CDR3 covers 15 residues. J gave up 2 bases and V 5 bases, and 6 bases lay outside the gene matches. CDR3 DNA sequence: TGTGCCAGCAGTCCACAAGGGACAGCTGGAAACACCATATATTTT. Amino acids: CASSPQGTAGNTIYF.

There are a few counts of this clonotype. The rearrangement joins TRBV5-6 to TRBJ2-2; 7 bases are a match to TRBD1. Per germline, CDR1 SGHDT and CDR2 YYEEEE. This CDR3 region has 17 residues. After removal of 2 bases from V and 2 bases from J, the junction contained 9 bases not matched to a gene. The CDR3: CASSFPSGTANTGELFF. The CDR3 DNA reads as TGTGCCAGCAGCTTCCCCTCCGGGACAGCCAACACCGGGGAGCTGTTTTTT. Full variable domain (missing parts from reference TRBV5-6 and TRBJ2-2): DAGVTQSPTHLIKTRGQQVTLRCSPKSGHDTVSWYQQALGQGPQFIFQYYEEEERQRGNFPDRFSGHQFPNYSSELNVNALLLGDSALYLCASSFPSGTANTGELFFGEGSRLTVL.

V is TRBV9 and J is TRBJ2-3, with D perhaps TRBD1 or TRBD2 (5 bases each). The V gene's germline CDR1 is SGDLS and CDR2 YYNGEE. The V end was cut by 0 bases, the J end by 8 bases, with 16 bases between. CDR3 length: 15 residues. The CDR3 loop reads CASSVEGPHAGTQYF. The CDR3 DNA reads TGTGCCAGCAGCGTAGAGGGACCCCACGCGGGTACGCAGTATTTT.

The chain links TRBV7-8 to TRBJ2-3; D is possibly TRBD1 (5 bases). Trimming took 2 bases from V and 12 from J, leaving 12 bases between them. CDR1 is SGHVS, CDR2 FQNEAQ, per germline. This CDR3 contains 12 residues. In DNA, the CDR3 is TGTGCCAGCAGCTTATCCTGGGGCGAACAGTATTTT. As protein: CASSLSWGEQYF.

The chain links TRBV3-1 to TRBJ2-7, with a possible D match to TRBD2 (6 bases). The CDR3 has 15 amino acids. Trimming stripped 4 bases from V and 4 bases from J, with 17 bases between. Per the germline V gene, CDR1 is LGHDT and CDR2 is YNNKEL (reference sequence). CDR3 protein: CASSPRDPTSYEQYF. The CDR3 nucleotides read TGTGCCAGCAGCCCGCGGGACCCCACCAGTTACGAGCAGTACTTC.

CDR3 loop: CATTGQGLHEQYF. The CDR3 DNA is TGTGCCACCACGGGACAGGGGTTACACGAGCAGTACTTC. J is TRBJ2-7 and V is TRBV7-9, with 10 bases identical to TRBD1. Germline CDR1 is SEHNR and CDR2 is FQNEAQ (reference sequence). V trimming: 10 bases; J trimming: 5 bases; junction bases outside the gene matches: 8. The CDR3 extends over 13 amino acids.

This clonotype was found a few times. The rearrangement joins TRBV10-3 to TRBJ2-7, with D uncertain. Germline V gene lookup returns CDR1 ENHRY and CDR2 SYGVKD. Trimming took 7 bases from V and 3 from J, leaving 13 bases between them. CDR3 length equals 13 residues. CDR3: CAITPGTDYEQYF. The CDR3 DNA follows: TGTGCCATCACCCCCGGAACCGACTACGAGCAGTACTTC.

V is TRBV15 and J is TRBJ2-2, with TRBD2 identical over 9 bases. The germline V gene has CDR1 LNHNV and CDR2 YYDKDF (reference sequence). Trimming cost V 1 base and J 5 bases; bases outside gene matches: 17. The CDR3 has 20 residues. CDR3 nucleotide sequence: TGTGCCACCAGCAGAGGTGGTATTGGCGGGGGGGCATTTAAGACCGGGGAGCTGTTTTTT. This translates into CATSRGGIGGGAFKTGELFF.

The CDR3 is CASSLAPKQETQYF. The DNA for the CDR3 is TGTGCCAGCAGCTTAGCACCGAAACAAGAGACCCAGTACTTC. V is TRBV7-2 and J is TRBJ2-5, with D unclear. There are 14 residues in the CDR3. The germline V gene encodes CDR1 SGHTA and CDR2 FQGNSA. Between the trimmed V and J ends, which lost 0 bases and 2 bases, there was a span of 7 bases.

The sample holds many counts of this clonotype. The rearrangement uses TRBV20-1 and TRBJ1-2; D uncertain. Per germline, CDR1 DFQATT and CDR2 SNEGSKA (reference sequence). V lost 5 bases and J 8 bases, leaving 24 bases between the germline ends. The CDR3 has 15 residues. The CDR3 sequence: CSAHPPAGPSWGYTF. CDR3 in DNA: TGCAGTGCTCATCCCCCGGCAGGACCGAGCTGGGGCTACACCTTC.

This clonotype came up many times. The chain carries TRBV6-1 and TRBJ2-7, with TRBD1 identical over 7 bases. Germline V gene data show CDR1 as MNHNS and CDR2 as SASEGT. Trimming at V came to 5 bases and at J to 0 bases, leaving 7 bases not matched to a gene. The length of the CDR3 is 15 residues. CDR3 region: CASSSWTGVSYEQYF. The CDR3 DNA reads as TGTGCCAGCAGTAGCTGGACAGGTGTCTCCTACGAGCAGTACTTC.

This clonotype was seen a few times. CDR3 loop: CAISETVRRVNEQFF. For the CDR3, the DNA is TGTGCCATCAGTGAGACAGTCCGGAGAGTCAATGAGCAGTTCTTC. V usage is TRBV10-3 and J usage is TRBJ2-1, with unresolved D. The CDR3 runs 15 residues. Germline V gives CDR1 ENHRY, CDR2 SYGVKD. Trimming took off 2 bases at V and 6 bases at J, with 14 bases between the two ends.

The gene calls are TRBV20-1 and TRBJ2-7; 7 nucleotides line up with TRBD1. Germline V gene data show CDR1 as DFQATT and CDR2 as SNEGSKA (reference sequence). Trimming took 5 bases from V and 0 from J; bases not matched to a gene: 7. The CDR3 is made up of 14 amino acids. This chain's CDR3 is CSAETGQISYEQYF. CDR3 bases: TGCAGTGCTGAGACGGGACAGATCTCCTACGAGCAGTACTTC.

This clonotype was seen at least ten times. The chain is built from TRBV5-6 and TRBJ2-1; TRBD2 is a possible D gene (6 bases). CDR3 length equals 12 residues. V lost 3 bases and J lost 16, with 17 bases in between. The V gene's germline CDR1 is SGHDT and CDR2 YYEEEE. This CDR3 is CASSSWDSGFFF. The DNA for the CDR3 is TGTGCCAGCAGCTCTTGGGACTCGGGGTTTTTCTTC.

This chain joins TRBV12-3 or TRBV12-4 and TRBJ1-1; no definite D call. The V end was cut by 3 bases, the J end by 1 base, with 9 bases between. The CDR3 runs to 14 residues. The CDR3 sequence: CASSFFGKNTEAFF. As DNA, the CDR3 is TGTGCCAGCAGTTTTTTCGGGAAGAACACTGAAGCTTTCTTT.

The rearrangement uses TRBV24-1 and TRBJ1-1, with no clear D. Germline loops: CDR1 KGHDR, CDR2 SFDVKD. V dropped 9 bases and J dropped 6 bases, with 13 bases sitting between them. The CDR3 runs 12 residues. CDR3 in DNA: TGTGCCACCTACTCGGGGAGCCCTGAAGCTTTCTTT. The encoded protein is CATYSGSPEAFF.

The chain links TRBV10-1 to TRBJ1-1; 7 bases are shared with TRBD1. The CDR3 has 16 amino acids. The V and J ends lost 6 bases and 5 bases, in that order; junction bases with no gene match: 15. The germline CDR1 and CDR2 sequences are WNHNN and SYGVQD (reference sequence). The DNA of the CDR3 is TGCGCCAGCAGGACTAGACAGGGTTGGCCCAGTACTGAAGCTTTCTTT. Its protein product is CASRTRQGWPSTEAFF.

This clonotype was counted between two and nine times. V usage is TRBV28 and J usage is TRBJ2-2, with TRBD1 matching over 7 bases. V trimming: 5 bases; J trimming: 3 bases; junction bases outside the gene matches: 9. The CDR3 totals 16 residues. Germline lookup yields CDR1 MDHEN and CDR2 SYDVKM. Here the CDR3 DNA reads TGTGCCAGCAGTCCTCCCGACGGGACAGACACCGGGGAGCTGTTTTTT. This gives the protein CASSPPDGTDTGELFF. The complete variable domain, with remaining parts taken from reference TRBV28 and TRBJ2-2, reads DVKVTQSSRYLVKRTGEKVFLECVQDMDHENMFWYRQDPGLGLRLIYFSYDVKMKEKGDIPEGYSVSREKKERFSLILESASTNQTSMYLCASSPPDGTDTGELFFGEGSRLTVL.

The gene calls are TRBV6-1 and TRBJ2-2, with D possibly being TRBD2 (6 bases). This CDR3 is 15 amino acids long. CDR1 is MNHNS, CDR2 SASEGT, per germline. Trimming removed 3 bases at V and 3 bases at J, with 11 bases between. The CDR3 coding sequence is TGTGCCAGCAGTGAGATGGGGAGGCACACCGGGGAGCTGTTTTTT. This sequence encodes CASSEMGRHTGELFF.

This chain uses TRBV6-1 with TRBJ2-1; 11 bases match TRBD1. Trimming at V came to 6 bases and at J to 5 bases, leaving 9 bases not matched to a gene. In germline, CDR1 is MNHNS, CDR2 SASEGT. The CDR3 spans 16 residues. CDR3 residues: CASSTRTGGLNNEQFF. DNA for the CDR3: TGTGCCAGCAGCACGCGGACAGGGGGCCTAAACAATGAGCAGTTCTTC.